This T cell receptor (beta chain) is from a study of technical replicates of blood from a handful of donors. Germline CDR1 reads MDHEN; CDR2 reads SYDVKM. V was pared by 2 bases and J by 4 bases, with 16 bases between. The CDR3 sequence is 16 residues long. Sequenced by immunoSEQ multiplex PCR; TCRdb stores in-frame clones only, minus some. The table lists about 83,000 clones, approximately 94% of them singletons. The chain carries TRBV28 and TRBJ2-3, with D perhaps matching TRBD1 (5 bases). Specimen: T cells isolated from PBMCs. The receptor was isolated from a human donor in good health. The CDR3 sequence: CASSLSPGRVADTQYF. The CDR3 DNA follows: TGTGCCAGCAGTTTAAGTCCTGGCAGGGTAGCAGATACGCAGTATTTT.